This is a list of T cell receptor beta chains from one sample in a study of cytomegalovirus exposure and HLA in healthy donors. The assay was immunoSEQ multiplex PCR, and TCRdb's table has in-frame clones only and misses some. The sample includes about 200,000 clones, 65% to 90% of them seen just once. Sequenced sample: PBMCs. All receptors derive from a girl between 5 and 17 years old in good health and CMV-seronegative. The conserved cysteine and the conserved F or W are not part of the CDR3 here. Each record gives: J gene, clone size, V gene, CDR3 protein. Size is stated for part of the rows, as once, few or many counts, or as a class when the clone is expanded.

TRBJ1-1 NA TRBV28 ASSGGGGRTEAF
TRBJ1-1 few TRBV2 ASRLTVGGF
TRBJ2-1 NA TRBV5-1 ASSLEGTDNEQF
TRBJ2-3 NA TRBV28 ASSYTGRTDTQY
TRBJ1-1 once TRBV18 ASSPLLDDKWWYTEAF
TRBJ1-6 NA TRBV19 ASGQGVTDIGSPLH
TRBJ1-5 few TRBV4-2 ASSQAIDQPQH
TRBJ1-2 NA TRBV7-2 ASSPWDRGIYGYT
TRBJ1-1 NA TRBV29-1 SVALVNTEAF
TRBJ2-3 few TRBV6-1 ASGQGGGADTQY
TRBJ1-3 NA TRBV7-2 ASSRNGPSGNTIY
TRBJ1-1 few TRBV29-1 SVEDGGFTEAF
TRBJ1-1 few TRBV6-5 ASTLLTGGNTEAF
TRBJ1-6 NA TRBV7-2 ASSLVAGDSPLH
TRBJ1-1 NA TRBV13 ASSSRTGRQNMNTEAF
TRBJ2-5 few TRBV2 ASSRTSGGRILYMYQETQY
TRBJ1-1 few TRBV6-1 ASSESSYTAF
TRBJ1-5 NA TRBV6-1 ASSVRGNQPQH
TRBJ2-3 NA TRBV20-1 SAPLGDTQY
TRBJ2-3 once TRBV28 ASSRIAGERVDTQY
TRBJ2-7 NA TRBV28 ASSLTLPPYEQY
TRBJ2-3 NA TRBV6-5 ASSWRGRTDTQY
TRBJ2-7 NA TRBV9 ASSPNVGQAYEQY
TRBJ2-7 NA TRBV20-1 SARGLYEQY
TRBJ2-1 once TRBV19 ASRPRGTSNNEQF
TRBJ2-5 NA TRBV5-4 ASSSGGLLQETQY
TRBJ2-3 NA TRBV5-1 ASSGGLAGADTQY
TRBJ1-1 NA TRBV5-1 ASSLTRGGTGGLFGEAF
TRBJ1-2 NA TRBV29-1 SVPGTGIGGYT
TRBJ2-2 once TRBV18 ASSYQLFNTGELF
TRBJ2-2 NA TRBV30 AWSGGGRHTGELF
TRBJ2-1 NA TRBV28 ASSRRLAGGTREQF
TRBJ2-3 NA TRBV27 ASSPDLGQLLTDTQY
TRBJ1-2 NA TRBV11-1 ASSPQIGGNYGYT
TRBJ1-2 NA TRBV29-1 SLSEGINGYT
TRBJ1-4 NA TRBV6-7 ASSISQGARQEKLF
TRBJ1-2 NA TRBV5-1 ASSLEDRTYGYT
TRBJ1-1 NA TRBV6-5 ASTPSRFGAEAF
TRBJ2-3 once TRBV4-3 ASSHPGGAGGPDTQY
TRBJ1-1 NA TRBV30 AWSVPSGTVDTEAF
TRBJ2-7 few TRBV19 ASSSGTEQY
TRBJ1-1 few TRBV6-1 ASSTGGAKTEAF
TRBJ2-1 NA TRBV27 ASSLKSTSSGRF
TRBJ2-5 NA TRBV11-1 ASSLGAGTGIRIETQY
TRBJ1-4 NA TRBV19 ASSERQGNEKLF
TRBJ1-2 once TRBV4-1 ASSQGGDRGLAYGYT
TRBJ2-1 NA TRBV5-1 ASSLVGGLSYNEQF
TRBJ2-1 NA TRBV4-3 ASSLIPPTSGGTLSSYNEQF
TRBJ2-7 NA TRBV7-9 ASSPKSGFSYEQY